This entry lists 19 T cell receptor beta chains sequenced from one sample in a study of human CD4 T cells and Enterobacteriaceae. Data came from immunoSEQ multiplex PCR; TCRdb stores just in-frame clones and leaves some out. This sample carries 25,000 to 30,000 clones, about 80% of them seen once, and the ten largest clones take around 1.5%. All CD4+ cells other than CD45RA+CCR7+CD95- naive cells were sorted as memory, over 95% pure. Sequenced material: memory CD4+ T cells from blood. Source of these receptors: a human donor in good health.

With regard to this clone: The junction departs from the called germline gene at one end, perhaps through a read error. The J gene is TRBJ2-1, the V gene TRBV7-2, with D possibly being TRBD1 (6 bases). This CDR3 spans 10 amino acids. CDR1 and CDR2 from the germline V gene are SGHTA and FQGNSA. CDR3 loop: CASSLVTGIF. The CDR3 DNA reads TGTGCCAGCAGCTTAGTCACAGGGATCTTC. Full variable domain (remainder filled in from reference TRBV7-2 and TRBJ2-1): GAGVSQSPSNKVTEKGKDVELRCDPISGHTALYWYRQSLGQGLEFLIYFQGNSAPDKSGLPSDRFSAERTGGSVSTLTIQRTQQEDSAVYLCASSLVTGIFGPGTRLTVL.

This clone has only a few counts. CDR3 amino acids: CASQPDRDRGKAFF. As DNA, the CDR3 is TGTGCCAGCCAACCCGACCGGGACAGGGGAAAAGCTTTCTTT. The V and J genes are TRBV28 and TRBJ1-1; 10 bases match TRBD1. CDR1 and CDR2 from the germline V gene are MDHEN and SYDVKM. Unmatched junction bases numbered 12, after V lost 8 bases and J lost 9 bases. There are 14 residues in the CDR3.

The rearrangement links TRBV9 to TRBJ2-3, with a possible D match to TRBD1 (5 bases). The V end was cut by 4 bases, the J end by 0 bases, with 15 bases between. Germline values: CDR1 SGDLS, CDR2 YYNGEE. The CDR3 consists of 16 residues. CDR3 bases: TGTGCCAGCAGCTCTCCTTGGGGCCTTAGCACAGATACGCAGTATTTT. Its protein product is CASSSPWGLSTDTQYF.

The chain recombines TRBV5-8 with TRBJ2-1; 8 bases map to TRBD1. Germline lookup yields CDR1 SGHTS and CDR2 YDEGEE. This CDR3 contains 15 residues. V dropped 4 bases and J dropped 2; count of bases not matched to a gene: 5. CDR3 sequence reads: CASSRQGLTYNEQFF. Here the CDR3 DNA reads TGTGCCAGCAGCCGACAGGGGTTGACCTACAATGAGCAGTTCTTC.

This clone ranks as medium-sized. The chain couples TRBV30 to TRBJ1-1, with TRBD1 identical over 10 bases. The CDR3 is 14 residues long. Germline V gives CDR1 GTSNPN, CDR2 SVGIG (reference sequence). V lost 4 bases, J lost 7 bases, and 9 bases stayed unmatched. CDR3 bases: TGTGCCTGGACTCAAGGACAGGGGGGTGATGAAGCTTTCTTT. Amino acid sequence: CAWTQGQGGDEAFF.

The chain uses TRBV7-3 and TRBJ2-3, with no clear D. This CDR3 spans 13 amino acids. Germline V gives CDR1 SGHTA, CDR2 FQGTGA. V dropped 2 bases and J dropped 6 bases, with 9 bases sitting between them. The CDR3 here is CASSLVPHDTQYF. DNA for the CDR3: TGTGCCAGCAGCTTAGTACCCCACGATACGCAGTATTTT.

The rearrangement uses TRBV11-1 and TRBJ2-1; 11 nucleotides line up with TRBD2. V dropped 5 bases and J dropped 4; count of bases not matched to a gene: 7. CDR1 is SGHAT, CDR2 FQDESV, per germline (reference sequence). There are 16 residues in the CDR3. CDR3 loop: CASSPPSGRPYNEQFF. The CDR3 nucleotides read TGTGCCAGCAGCCCACCTAGCGGGAGGCCTTACAATGAGCAGTTCTTC. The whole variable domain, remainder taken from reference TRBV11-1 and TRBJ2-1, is EAEVAQSPRYKITEKSQAVAFWCDPISGHATLYWYRQILGQGPELLVQFQDESVVDDSQLPKDRFSAERLKGVDSTLKIQPAELGDSAMYLCASSPPSGRPYNEQFFGPGTRLTVL.

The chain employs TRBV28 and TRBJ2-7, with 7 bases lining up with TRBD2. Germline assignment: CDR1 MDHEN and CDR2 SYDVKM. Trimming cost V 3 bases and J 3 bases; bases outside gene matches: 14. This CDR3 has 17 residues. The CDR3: CASSLTPRGVANYEQYF. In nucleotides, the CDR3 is TGTGCCAGCAGTTTGACCCCCCGGGGGGTAGCCAACTACGAGCAGTACTTC. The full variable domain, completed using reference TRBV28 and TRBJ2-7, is DVKVTQSSRYLVKRTGEKVFLECVQDMDHENMFWYRQDPGLGLRLIYFSYDVKMKEKGDIPEGYSVSREKKERFSLILESASTNQTSMYLCASSLTPRGVANYEQYFGPGTRLTVT.

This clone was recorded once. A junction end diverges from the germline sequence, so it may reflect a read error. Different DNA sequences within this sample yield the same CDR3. The DNA of the CDR3 is TGTGCCAGCAGTTACTCGGGGGGGGGTAATCAGCCTCAGCATTTT. This translates into CASSYSGGGNQPQHF. The chain carries TRBV6-5 and TRBJ1-5; D possibly corresponds to TRBD1 (5 bases). This CDR3 is built from 15 residues. Germline-derived CDR1 and CDR2 are MNHEY and SVGAGI.

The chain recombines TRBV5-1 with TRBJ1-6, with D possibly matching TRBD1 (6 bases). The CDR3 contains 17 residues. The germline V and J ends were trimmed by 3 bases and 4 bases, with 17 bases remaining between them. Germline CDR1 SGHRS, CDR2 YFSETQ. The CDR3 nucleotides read TGCGCCAGCAGCTCAGATACAGGGCTCGGGTATAATTCACCCCTCCACTTT. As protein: CASSSDTGLGYNSPLHF.

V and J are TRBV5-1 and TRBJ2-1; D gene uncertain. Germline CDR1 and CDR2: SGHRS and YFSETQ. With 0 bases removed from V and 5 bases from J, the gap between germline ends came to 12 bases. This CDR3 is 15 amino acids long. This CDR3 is CASSLALGMDNEQFF. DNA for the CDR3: TGCGCCAGCAGCTTGGCGCTAGGAATGGACAATGAGCAGTTCTTC.

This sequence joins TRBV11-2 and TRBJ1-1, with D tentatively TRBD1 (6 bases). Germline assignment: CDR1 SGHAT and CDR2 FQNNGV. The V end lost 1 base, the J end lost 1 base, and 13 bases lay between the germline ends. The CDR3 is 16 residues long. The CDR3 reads CASSLGRRGGNTEAFF. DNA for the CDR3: TGTGCCAGCAGCTTAGGCCGGCGAGGGGGGAACACTGAAGCTTTCTTT. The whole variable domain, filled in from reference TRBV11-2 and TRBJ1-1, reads EAGVAQSPRYKIIEKRQSVAFWCNPISGHATLYWYQQILGQGPKLLIQFQNNGVVDDSQLPKDRFSAERLKGVDSTLKIQPAKLEDSAVYLCASSLGRRGGNTEAFFGQGTRLTVV.

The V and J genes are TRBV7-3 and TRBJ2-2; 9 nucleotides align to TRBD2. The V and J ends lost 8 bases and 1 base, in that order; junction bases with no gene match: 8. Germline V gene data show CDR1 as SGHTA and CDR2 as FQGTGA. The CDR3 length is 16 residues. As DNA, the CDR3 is TGTGCCAGCTCGTCCCCAGCGGGAGGGAACACCGGGGAGCTGTTTTTT. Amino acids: CASSSPAGGNTGELFF.

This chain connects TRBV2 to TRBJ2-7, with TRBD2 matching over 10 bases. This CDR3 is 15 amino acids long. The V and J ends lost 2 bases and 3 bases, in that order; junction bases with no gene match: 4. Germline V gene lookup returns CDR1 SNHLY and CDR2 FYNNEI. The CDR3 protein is CASSESGRADYEQYF. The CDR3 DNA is TGTGCCAGCAGTGAAAGCGGGAGGGCCGACTACGAGCAGTACTTC.

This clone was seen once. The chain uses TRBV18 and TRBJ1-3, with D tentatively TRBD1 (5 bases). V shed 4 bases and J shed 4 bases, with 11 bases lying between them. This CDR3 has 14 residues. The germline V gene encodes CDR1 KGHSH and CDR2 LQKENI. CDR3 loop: CASSQGSGGNTIYF. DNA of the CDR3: TGTGCCAGCTCACAGGGGTCGGGAGGAAACACCATATATTTT.

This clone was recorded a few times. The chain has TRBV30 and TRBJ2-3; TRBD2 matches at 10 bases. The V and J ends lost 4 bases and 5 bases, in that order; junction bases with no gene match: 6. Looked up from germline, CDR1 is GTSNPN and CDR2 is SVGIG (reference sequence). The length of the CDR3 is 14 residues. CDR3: CAWKPSGSRDTQYF. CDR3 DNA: TGTGCCTGGAAACCTAGCGGGAGTCGAGATACGCAGTATTTT.

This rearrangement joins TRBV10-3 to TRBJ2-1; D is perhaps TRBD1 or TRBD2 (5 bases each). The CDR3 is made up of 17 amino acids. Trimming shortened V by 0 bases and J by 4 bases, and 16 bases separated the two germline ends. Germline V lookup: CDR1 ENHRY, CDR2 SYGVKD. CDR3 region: CAISESRGIQFYNEQFF. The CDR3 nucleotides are TGTGCCATCAGTGAGTCGAGGGGCATCCAGTTTTACAATGAGCAGTTCTTC.

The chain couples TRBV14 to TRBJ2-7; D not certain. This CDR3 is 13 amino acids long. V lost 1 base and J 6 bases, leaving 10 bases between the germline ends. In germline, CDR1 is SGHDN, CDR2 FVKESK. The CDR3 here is CASSQGSPTEQYF. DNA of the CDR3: TGTGCCAGCAGCCAAGGGAGCCCCACCGAGCAGTACTTC.

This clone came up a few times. The CDR3: CASSTRDWETNGYTF. DNA for the CDR3: TGTGCCAGTAGTACCCGGGACTGGGAGACTAATGGCTACACCTTC. The V and J genes are TRBV19 and TRBJ1-2; D is perhaps TRBD1 (5 bases). V lost 4 bases, J lost 6 bases, and 18 bases lay in between. Germline CDR1 LNHDA, CDR2 SQIVND (reference sequence). The CDR3 has 15 residues.